One sample yielded the 17 T cell receptor beta chains listed below, sequenced in a study of T cell responses to AZD1222 COVID-19 vaccine. Sequencing was performed with immunoSEQ multiplex PCR; in TCRdb, only in-frame clones are kept and a portion is missing. The repertoire holds tens of thousands of clones, with 88% as singletons. The sequencing used peripheral blood, collected 28 days after the second AZD1222 dose. The origin of the receptors is an adult who received the AZD1222 COVID-19 vaccine.

This chain links TRBV2 with TRBJ1-4, with 8 bases identical to TRBD1. The ends lost 3 bases at V and 5 bases at J; junction bases unmatched: 2. The CDR3 runs to 14 residues. Germline CDR1 is SNHLY and CDR2 is FYNNEI. CDR3 DNA: TGTGCCAGCAGTGACTACAGGGGGAATGAAAAACTGTTTTTT. It translates to CASSDYRGNEKLFF. Filled out from reference TRBV2 and TRBJ1-4, the complete variable domain reads EPEVTQTPSHQVTQMGQEVILRCVPISNHLYFYWYRQILGQKVEFLVSFYNNEISEKSEIFDDQFSVERPDGSNFTLKIRSTKLEDSAMYFCASSDYRGNEKLFFGSGTQLSVL.

This chain uses TRBV7-2 with TRBJ2-1, with 7 bases aligning to TRBD2. The CDR3 runs 14 residues. The ends lost 0 bases at V and 9 bases at J; junction bases unmatched: 5. Germline V gene lookup returns CDR1 SGHTA and CDR2 FQGNSA. CDR3 sequence: CASSLASGNSEQFF. For the CDR3, the DNA is TGTGCCAGCAGCTTAGCCAGCGGGAACTCTGAGCAGTTCTTC. Full variable domain (missing parts from reference TRBV7-2 and TRBJ2-1): GAGVSQSPSNKVTEKGKDVELRCDPISGHTALYWYRQSLGQGLEFLIYFQGNSAPDKSGLPSDRFSAERTGGSVSTLTIQRTQQEDSAVYLCASSLASGNSEQFFGPGTRLTVL.

The chain combines TRBV12-3 or TRBV12-4 with TRBJ1-2, with a tentative D call TRBD1 (5 bases). The CDR3 runs to 11 residues. V lost 9 bases to trimming and J lost 3 bases, with 8 bases between them. The CDR3 region has the DNA TGTGCCAGTGGACAAGACTATGGCTACACCTTC. It is translated as CASGQDYGYTF.

The rearrangement joins TRBV19 to TRBJ1-4; maybe TRBD1 (5 bases). Per the germline V gene, CDR1 is LNHDA and CDR2 is SQIVND (reference sequence). Trimming cost V 9 bases and J 8 bases, with 19 bases left between them. This CDR3 is built from 14 residues. The CDR3 is CASSLGTRSEKLFF. CDR3 nucleotide sequence: TGTGCCAGCTCCTTAGGGACCAGGAGCGAAAAACTGTTTTTT.

The rearrangement links TRBV5-1 to TRBJ2-5; 8 bases fit TRBD1. This CDR3 is built from 16 residues. The germline V gene encodes CDR1 SGHRS and CDR2 YFSETQ. V was clipped by 3 bases and J by 5 bases; unmatched bases: 12. The CDR3, as DNA: TGCGCCAGCAGCTCACCATACGGACAGGGCCTGGAGACCCAGTACTTC. It is translated as CASSSPYGQGLETQYF. Full variable domain (remainder filled in from reference TRBV5-1 and TRBJ2-5): KAGVTQTPRYLIKTRGQQVTLSCSPISGHRSVSWYQQTPGQGLQFLFEYFSETQRNKGNFPGRFSGRQFSNSRSEMNVSTLELGDSALYLCASSSPYGQGLETQYFGPGTRLLVL.

The chain employs TRBV6-6 and TRBJ2-3; D gene ambiguous. From germline, CDR1 is MNHNY and CDR2 SVGAGI (reference sequence). The CDR3 contains 12 residues. V lost 6 bases, J lost 5 bases, and 9 bases lay in between. CDR3 DNA sequence: TGTGCCAGCAGAGGGTTACAAGATACGCAGTATTTT. Its translation: CASRGLQDTQYF.

This chain joins TRBV29-1 and TRBJ1-5; D gene unclear. This CDR3 contains 13 residues. Germline V gene lookup returns CDR1 SQVTM and CDR2 ANQGSEA. V was trimmed by 4 bases and J by 6 bases, leaving 13 bases between them. CDR3 in amino acids: CSVGGEFGQPQHF. CDR3 DNA: TGCAGCGTTGGCGGGGAATTCGGTCAGCCCCAGCATTTT.

The chain employs TRBV5-1 and TRBJ1-5; 9 nucleotides match TRBD1. The CDR3 totals 15 residues. CDR1 is SGHRS, CDR2 YFSETQ, per germline. The V segment lost 4 bases and the J segment 2 bases; nucleotides outside the gene matches: 4. For the CDR3, the DNA is TGCGCCAGCAGCCCGGGACAGGGTGGCAATCAGCCCCAGCATTTT. Translation: CASSPGQGGNQPQHF.

The chain is built from TRBV3-1 (or the pseudogene TRBV3-2) and TRBJ2-1; a weak D match, TRBD2 (6 bases). The CDR3 is 18 residues long. Germline V gives CDR1 LGHDT, CDR2 YNNKEL (reference sequence). The V gene lost 1 base and the J gene lost 1 base, with 17 bases spanning the gap. CDR3 bases: TGTGCCAGCAGCCAAGGGGCTGGTGGGGGGATGTCCTACAATGAGCAGTTCTTC. Protein product: CASSQGAGGGMSYNEQFF.

V and J are TRBV27 and TRBJ2-5; D gene uncertain. Germline assignment: CDR1 MNHEY and CDR2 SMNVEV (reference sequence). The V gene lost 3 bases and the J gene lost 5 bases, with 4 bases spanning the gap. This CDR3 is 11 amino acids long. CDR3 amino acids: CASSLRETQYF. In DNA, the CDR3 is TGTGCCAGCAGTTTGCGGGAGACCCAGTACTTC.

The rearrangement links TRBV7-8 to TRBJ2-7; 12 positions agree with TRBD1. The ends lost 5 bases at V and 4 bases at J; junction bases unmatched: 6. Germline V gene data show CDR1 as SGHVS and CDR2 as FQNEAQ. The CDR3 loop spans 15 amino acids. The CDR3 sequence is CASSIGTGGFYEQYF. In nucleotides, the CDR3 is TGTGCCAGCAGCATCGGGACAGGGGGCTTTTACGAGCAGTACTTC.

V is TRBV29-1 and J is TRBJ2-3, with TRBD1 identical over 8 bases. This CDR3 comprises 15 residues. Germline trimming cut 0 bases from V and 4 bases from J; bases unmatched to any gene: 6. Germline lookup yields CDR1 SQVTM and CDR2 ANQGSEA. The CDR3 region has the DNA TGCAGCGTTGAAGAAGGGACAGGTAACTCAGATACGCAGTATTTT. Translating it yields CSVEEGTGNSDTQYF.

The gene calls are TRBV9 and TRBJ2-5, with 7 bases matching TRBD1. CDR3 length equals 14 residues. Germline loops: CDR1 SGDLS, CDR2 YYNGEE. V lost 0 bases to trimming and J lost 3 bases; unmatched junction nucleotides: 2. The CDR3 spells CASSVGQGEETQYF. CDR3 sequence (DNA): TGTGCCAGCAGCGTAGGACAGGGTGAAGAGACCCAGTACTTC.

The rearrangement uses TRBV29-1 and TRBJ1-5, with D unresolved. V was trimmed by 4 bases and J by 7 bases, leaving 14 bases between them. The germline CDR1 and CDR2 sequences are SQVTM and ANQGSEA. The CDR3 is 13 residues long. This chain's CDR3 is CSVGSDPGQPQHF. For the CDR3, the DNA is TGCAGCGTTGGGTCTGACCCTGGGCAGCCCCAGCATTTT.

The CDR3 sequence: CASSLDVTQGYGYTF. CDR3 sequence (DNA): TGTGCCAGCAGCTTGGATGTAACTCAGGGCTATGGCTACACCTTC. The chain has TRBV5-5 and TRBJ1-2; maybe TRBD1 (5 bases). Germline assignment: CDR1 SGHKS and CDR2 YYEKEE (reference sequence). The CDR3 loop spans 15 amino acids. Trimming took 0 bases from V and 4 from J, leaving 13 bases between them.

This clone was observed a single time. The rearrangement uses TRBV28 and TRBJ2-2; weak D call: TRBD2 (6 bases). Germline V gene sequence: CDR1 MDHEN, CDR2 SYDVKM. Trimming removed 8 bases from V and 2 bases from J, with 12 bases in between. The CDR3 is made up of 14 amino acids. CDR3 region: CASRRDLNTGELFF. CDR3 in DNA: TGTGCCAGCCGCCGGGACTTAAACACCGGGGAGCTGTTTTTT.

The chain recombines TRBV3-1 (or the pseudogene TRBV3-2) with TRBJ1-2; a possible D gene is TRBD1 (5 bases). The CDR3 sequence is 13 residues long. Trimming cost V 0 bases and J 8 bases, with 10 bases left between them. The V gene's germline CDR1 is LGHDT and CDR2 YNNKEL (reference sequence). In DNA, the CDR3 is TGTGCCAGCAGCCAAGAGCGGGGGAGAGGCTACACCTTC. It yields the protein CASSQERGRGYTF.